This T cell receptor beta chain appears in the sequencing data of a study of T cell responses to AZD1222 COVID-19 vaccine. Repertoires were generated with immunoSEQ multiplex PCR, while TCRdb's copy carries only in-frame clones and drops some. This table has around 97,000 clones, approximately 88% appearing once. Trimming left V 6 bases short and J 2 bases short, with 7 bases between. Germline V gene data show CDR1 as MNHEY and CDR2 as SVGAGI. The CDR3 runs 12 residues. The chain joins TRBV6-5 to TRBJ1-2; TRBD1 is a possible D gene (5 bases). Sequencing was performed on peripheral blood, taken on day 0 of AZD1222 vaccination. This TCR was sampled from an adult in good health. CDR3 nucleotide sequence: TGTGCCAGCAGGGGGGGGAACTATGGCTACACCTTC. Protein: CASRGGNYGYTF.